The 10 T cell receptor beta chains reported below all come from one sample, sequenced in a study of T cell responses to AZD1222 COVID-19 vaccine. The table came from immunoSEQ multiplex PCR; TCRdb's copy has only in-frame clones and leaves some out. The top ten hold 12% of the sample, which has roughly 96,000 clones, over 75% seen once. The sequencing here drew on peripheral blood, taken 28 days after the second AZD1222 dose. These TCRs come from an adult who received the AZD1222 COVID-19 vaccine.

CDR3 nucleotide sequence: TGCAGTGCTAGTAAAGTGCGCTCCTACAATGAGCAGTTCTTC. Its translation: CSASKVRSYNEQFF. This chain uses TRBV20-1 with TRBJ2-1, with no clear D. The germline V gene encodes CDR1 DFQATT and CDR2 SNEGSKA (reference sequence). V lost 3 bases and J lost 0, with 9 bases in between. The CDR3 totals 14 residues.

The CDR3 DNA reads TGTGCCAGCAGTTTCGGGGAGAGGTACAATGAGCAGTTCTTC. Its translation: CASSFGERYNEQFF. The V call is TRBV2, the J call TRBJ2-1; TRBD2 is a possible D gene (5 bases). Trimming took 5 bases from V and 4 from J, leaving 12 bases between them. Germline loops: CDR1 SNHLY, CDR2 FYNNEI. This CDR3 region has 14 residues.

J is TRBJ2-3 and V is TRBV24-1; a weak D match, TRBD1 (5 bases). Trimming left V 0 bases short and J 6 bases short, with 6 bases between. Germline V gene lookup returns CDR1 KGHDR and CDR2 SFDVKD. This CDR3 is built from 13 residues. The CDR3 DNA sequence: TGTGCCACCAGTGATTTGCACAGGGATACGCAGTATTTT. Its translation is CATSDLHRDTQYF.

This rearrangement joins TRBV3-1 (or the pseudogene TRBV3-2) to TRBJ2-5; perhaps TRBD2 as D (5 bases). With 1 base removed from V and 1 base from J, the gap between germline ends came to 10 bases. From germline, CDR1 is LGHDT and CDR2 YNNKEL (reference sequence). This CDR3 has 15 amino acids. The CDR3 coding sequence is TGTGCCAGCAGCCAAGGGCCCGGGATCCAAGAGACCCAGTACTTC. Translated, it gives CASSQGPGIQETQYF.

Points on this clone: This sample includes further DNA sequences coding for the same CDR3. The chain links TRBV28 to TRBJ1-5; tentative D call: TRBD1 (6 bases). The CDR3 totals 13 residues. Germline V gene data show CDR1 as MDHEN and CDR2 as SYDVKM. V was pared by 6 bases and J by 4 bases, with 10 bases between. CDR3 DNA: TGTGCCAGCAGCCCGGACAGTAATCAGCCCCAGCATTTT. Translating it yields CASSPDSNQPQHF.

This chain's CDR3 is CASSQRDRVGEQYF. The DNA of the CDR3 is TGCGCCAGCAGCCAACGGGACAGGGTAGGCGAGCAGTACTTC. The chain couples TRBV4-1 to TRBJ2-7; 9 bases agree with TRBD1. The CDR3 is 14 amino acids. Germline values: CDR1 MGHRA, CDR2 YSYEKL. Unmatched junction bases numbered 5, after V lost 2 bases and J lost 6 bases.

J is TRBJ1-1 and V is TRBV5-6, with D unresolved. Trimming left V 2 bases short and J 0 bases short, with 11 bases between. Germline V gene sequence: CDR1 SGHDT, CDR2 YYEEEE. This CDR3 has 15 residues. CDR3 coding DNA: TGTGCCAGCAGCTTTGGGCTTGGGTTGAACACTGAAGCTTTCTTT. It yields the protein CASSFGLGLNTEAFF.

The chain has TRBV5-4 and TRBJ2-2, with 7 bases lining up with TRBD2. CDR3 length: 16 residues. The V and J ends lost 3 bases and 3 bases, in that order; junction bases with no gene match: 8. Germline loops: CDR1 SGHNT, CDR2 YYREEE (reference sequence). The CDR3 loop reads CASSSSAGFDTGELFF. DNA of the CDR3: TGTGCCAGCAGCTCCTCAGCGGGATTTGACACCGGGGAGCTGTTTTTT.

The chain couples TRBV6-6 to TRBJ1-2; a weak D match, TRBD1 (5 bases). The CDR3 sequence is 12 residues long. V was pared by 8 bases and J by 5 bases, with 12 bases between. CDR1 MNHNY and CDR2 SVGAGI come from the germline V gene (reference sequence). CDR3 sequence: CASSGGLYGYTF. As DNA, the CDR3 is TGTGCCAGCTCGGGGGGTCTTTATGGCTACACCTTC.

V is TRBV27 and J is TRBJ2-3; unclear D gene. V lost 5 bases, J lost 2 bases, and 8 bases lay in between. Per germline, CDR1 MNHEY and CDR2 SMNVEV (reference sequence). The CDR3 covers 13 residues. CDR3 region: CASSRKLTDTQYF. The CDR3, as DNA: TGTGCCAGCAGTCGTAAACTCACAGATACGCAGTATTTT.